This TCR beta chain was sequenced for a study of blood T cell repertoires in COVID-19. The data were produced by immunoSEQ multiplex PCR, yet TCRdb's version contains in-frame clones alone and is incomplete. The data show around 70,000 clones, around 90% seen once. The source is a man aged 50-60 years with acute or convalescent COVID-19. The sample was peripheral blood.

The DNA for the CDR3 is TGTGCCAGCAGCCAAGATCCTCGTGGCTACACCTTC. This gives the protein CASSQDPRGYTF. The chain uses TRBV4-2 and TRBJ1-2; D is ambiguous. Germline V gene lookup returns CDR1 LGHNA and CDR2 YNFKEQ. There are 12 residues in the CDR3. Trimming took off 0 bases at V and 7 bases at J, with 6 bases between the two ends.